Listed here are 23 T cell receptor beta chains from one sample, sequenced in a study of T cell responses to AZD1222 COVID-19 vaccine. Sequencing was performed with immunoSEQ multiplex PCR; in TCRdb, only in-frame clones are kept and a portion is missing. Of 100,000 to 120,000 clones listed, about 87% are singletons. The sample consisted of peripheral blood, taken on day 0 of AZD1222 vaccination. The origin of the receptors is an adult in good health.

The rearrangement links TRBV5-4 to TRBJ1-1, with 7 bases that match TRBD1. The ends lost 3 bases at V and 5 bases at J; junction bases unmatched: 7. Germline-derived CDR1 and CDR2 are SGHNT and YYREEE (reference sequence). The CDR3 spans 14 residues. The DNA of the CDR3 is TGTGCCAGCAGCTCGGACAGGATCTTTACTGAAGCTTTCTTT. This sequence encodes CASSSDRIFTEAFF.

The chain links TRBV11-2 to TRBJ1-2, with no clear D. The CDR3 has 13 amino acids. The V gene's germline CDR1 is SGHAT and CDR2 FQNNGV. V lost 0 bases and J 0 bases, leaving 2 bases between the germline ends. CDR3 DNA: TGTGCCAGCAGCTTAGATTCTAACTATGGCTACACCTTC. It codes for CASSLDSNYGYTF. The variable domain in full, with the rest retrieved from reference TRBV11-2 and TRBJ1-2, is EAGVAQSPRYKIIEKRQSVAFWCNPISGHATLYWYQQILGQGPKLLIQFQNNGVVDDSQLPKDRFSAERLKGVDSTLKIQPAKLEDSAVYLCASSLDSNYGYTFGSGTRLTVV.

This chain joins TRBV6-1 and TRBJ2-7; TRBD1 might be the D (7 bases). CDR3 length equals 16 residues. Per the germline V gene, CDR1 is MNHNS and CDR2 is SASEGT. V was trimmed by 2 bases and J by 0 bases, leaving 14 bases between them. The CDR3 DNA reads as TGTGCCAGCAGTGAAATGGGGAGGACAGGCTCCTACGAGCAGTACTTC. Its translation: CASSEMGRTGSYEQYF.

The rearrangement links TRBV15 to TRBJ1-2; D remains ambiguous. CDR1 is LNHNV, CDR2 YYDKDF, per germline (reference sequence). The length of the CDR3 is 13 residues. Deletions cut 0 bases from V and 7 bases from J, with 9 bases between. The CDR3 DNA reads TGTGCCACCAGCAGAGATCTAGCGGGTGGCTACACCTTC. Protein sequence: CATSRDLAGGYTF.

The chain carries TRBV5-8 and TRBJ2-7; 9 nucleotides agree with TRBD1. V shed 7 bases, J shed 1 base, and the junction held 9 bases outside the gene matches. Germline lookup yields CDR1 SGHTS and CDR2 YDEGEE. The CDR3 is made up of 15 amino acids. DNA for the CDR3: TGTGCCAGCTGGGACAGGGAGGGGGATTCCTACGAGCAGTACTTC. The encoded protein is CASWDREGDSYEQYF. The full variable domain, completed using reference TRBV5-8 and TRBJ2-7, is EAGVTQSPTHLIKTRGQQATLRCSPISGHTSVYWYQQALGLGLQFLLWYDEGEERNRGNFPPRFSGRQFPNYSSELNVNALELEDSALYLCASWDREGDSYEQYFGPGTRLTVT.

The chain uses TRBV14 and TRBJ2-7; 9 bases agree with TRBD2. This CDR3 is built from 14 residues. Germline CDR1 is SGHDN and CDR2 is FVKESK. With 6 bases clipped from V and 2 bases from J, the junction kept 5 bases outside the gene matches. CDR3 bases: TGTGCCAGCAGGCGGGGGGGCAGGGCCTACGAGCAGTACTTC. Protein product: CASRRGGRAYEQYF.

This clone was picked up one time. The V and J genes are TRBV25-1 and TRBJ1-1, with 7 bases identical to TRBD1. Germline loops: CDR1 MGHDK, CDR2 SYGVNS. The trim removed 7 bases at V and 8 bases at J, leaving 7 bases unmatched. This CDR3 is built from 12 residues. The CDR3 spells CASTGRTGEAFF. DNA for the CDR3: TGTGCCAGCACCGGAAGGACAGGAGAAGCTTTCTTT.

The table lists this clone with a count of one. The CDR3 protein is CASSAEGNNQPQHF. The CDR3 DNA follows: TGTGCCAGCTCGGCTGAGGGGAACAATCAGCCCCAGCATTTT. This rearrangement joins TRBV18 to TRBJ1-5, with D possibly TRBD1 on 5 matching bases. This CDR3 region has 14 residues. V lost 6 bases and J lost 3, with 12 bases in between. The V gene's germline CDR1 is KGHSH and CDR2 LQKENI.

The chain combines TRBV5-5 with TRBJ2-7, with TRBD1 identical over 7 bases. Germline loops: CDR1 SGHKS, CDR2 YYEKEE (reference sequence). The CDR3 runs to 14 residues. The J segment lost 2 bases and the V segment lost 4 bases, leaving 6 bases of the junction unmatched. In DNA form, the CDR3 reads TGTGCCAGCAGCCCGGCGGACAGGCCCTACGAGCAGTACTTC. It is translated as CASSPADRPYEQYF.

This chain uses TRBV5-6 with TRBJ1-2; 7 bases match TRBD1. The CDR3 length is 14 residues. Per germline, CDR1 SGHDT and CDR2 YYEEEE. V lost 0 bases, J lost 5 bases, and 4 bases stayed unmatched. The chain's CDR3 is CASSLGQGRYGYTF. The CDR3 bases are TGTGCCAGCAGCTTGGGACAGGGAAGATATGGCTACACCTTC. The complete variable domain, with remaining parts taken from reference TRBV5-6 and TRBJ1-2, reads DAGVTQSPTHLIKTRGQQVTLRCSPKSGHDTVSWYQQALGQGPQFIFQYYEEEERQRGNFPDRFSGHQFPNYSSELNVNALLLGDSALYLCASSLGQGRYGYTFGSGTRLTVV.

The CDR3 region has the DNA TGTGCCAGCAGTGCGACGGCCTGGGGCGGCTACACCTTC. Translated, it gives CASSATAWGGYTF. The rearrangement uses TRBV27 and TRBJ1-2, with a tentative D call TRBD1 (5 bases). This CDR3 comprises 13 residues. V was shortened by 5 bases and J by 8 bases, with 15 bases between the two germline ends. Germline CDR1 and CDR2: MNHEY and SMNVEV (reference sequence).

The V gene is TRBV18, the J gene TRBJ1-1; maybe TRBD1 (5 bases). There are 14 residues in the CDR3. V was trimmed by 0 bases and J by 6 bases, leaving 11 bases between them. Germline V gene data show CDR1 as KGHSH and CDR2 as LQKENI. The CDR3 region has the DNA TGTGCCAGCTCACCACCGGCAGGGATGGCTGAAGCTTTCTTT. Encoded protein: CASSPPAGMAEAFF.

The rearrangement links TRBV4-1 to TRBJ2-7, with 9 bases identical to TRBD1. Looked up from germline, CDR1 is MGHRA and CDR2 is YSYEKL. V lost 2 bases to trimming and J lost 5 bases; unmatched junction nucleotides: 7. The CDR3 is made up of 15 amino acids. The CDR3 sequence is CASSQTRDRVHEQYF. In DNA form, the CDR3 reads TGCGCCAGCAGCCAAACCCGGGACAGGGTGCACGAGCAGTACTTC.

V usage is TRBV18 and J usage is TRBJ2-7; D might be TRBD1 (6 bases). Looked up from germline, CDR1 is KGHSH and CDR2 is LQKENI. Trimming removed 3 bases from V and 1 base from J, with 7 bases in between. There are 13 residues in the CDR3. Written as DNA, the CDR3 is TGTGCCAGCTCACCCACAGGGTCCTACGAGCAGTACTTC. Translation gives CASSPTGSYEQYF.

The chain employs TRBV5-6 and TRBJ2-2, with D perhaps matching TRBD1 or TRBD2 (5 bases each). Per germline, CDR1 SGHDT and CDR2 YYEEEE. Between the trimmed V and J ends, which lost 2 bases and 1 base, there was a span of 9 bases. The CDR3 contains 15 residues. The CDR3 DNA is TGTGCCAGCAGCTTTCAGGGAGTGAACACCGGGGAGCTGTTTTTT. Amino acids: CASSFQGVNTGELFF.

The chain has TRBV7-9 and TRBJ2-1, with D possibly matching TRBD2 (6 bases). There are 15 residues in the CDR3. CDR1 is SEHNR and CDR2 is FQNEAQ in the germline V gene (reference sequence). With 0 bases removed from V and 0 bases from J, the gap between germline ends came to 6 bases. In nucleotides, the CDR3 is TGTGCCAGCAGCTTAGCCGGGAGCTCCTACAATGAGCAGTTCTTC. Protein sequence: CASSLAGSSYNEQFF.

V and J are TRBV2 and TRBJ1-2; TRBD1 matches at 10 bases. Trimming cost V 5 bases and J 4 bases; bases outside gene matches: 4. The CDR3 loop spans 14 amino acids. Germline assignment: CDR1 SNHLY and CDR2 FYNNEI. The CDR3 region has the DNA TGTGCCAGCAGTAGCCGGGACAGGGGCTATGGCTACACCTTC. Translating gives CASSSRDRGYGYTF.

V is TRBV7-8 and J is TRBJ1-6; the D gene is possibly TRBD1 (6 bases). V was shortened by 0 bases and J by 13 bases, with 16 bases between the two germline ends. CDR1 SGHVS and CDR2 FQNEAQ come from the germline V gene. The CDR3 is made up of 15 amino acids. In DNA, the CDR3 is TGTGCCAGCAGCTTAGCGGGGGGCGCCCGAACCCCCCTCCACTTT. This gives the protein CASSLAGGARTPLHF.

The V call is TRBV19, the J call TRBJ1-1, with TRBD1 matching 7 bases. Trimming removed 5 bases from V and 0 bases from J; junction bases left unmatched: 9. The CDR3 length is 16 residues. CDR1 LNHDA and CDR2 SQIVND come from the germline V gene (reference sequence). The CDR3 here is CASSAWDRVMNTEAFF. Here the CDR3 DNA reads TGTGCCAGTAGTGCATGGGACAGAGTTATGAACACTGAAGCTTTCTTT.

The V and J genes are TRBV18 and TRBJ2-7, with 11 bases matching TRBD2. The CDR3 loop spans 15 amino acids. Germline values: CDR1 KGHSH, CDR2 LQKENI. The J segment lost 4 bases and the V segment lost 6 bases, leaving 8 bases of the junction unmatched. CDR3 in amino acids: CASSPTGTSGYEQYF. In DNA form, the CDR3 reads TGTGCCAGCTCTCCCACCGGGACTAGCGGTTACGAGCAGTACTTC.

This chain connects TRBV10-1 to TRBJ1-1; 8 nucleotides match TRBD1. V lost 6 bases to trimming and J lost 1 base; unmatched junction nucleotides: 4. This CDR3 is built from 14 residues. Germline V lookup: CDR1 WNHNN, CDR2 SYGVQD (reference sequence). The CDR3 loop is CASSRTGKNTEAFF. CDR3 nucleotide sequence: TGCGCCAGCAGCAGGACAGGGAAGAACACTGAAGCTTTCTTT.

Only a few counts were recorded for this clone. This sequence joins TRBV15 and TRBJ2-7, with D perhaps TRBD2 (6 bases). Trimming took off 0 bases at V and 6 bases at J, with 9 bases between the two ends. Germline loops: CDR1 LNHNV, CDR2 YYDKDF (reference sequence). CDR3 length: 13 residues. The CDR3 DNA reads as TGTGCCACCAGCAGAGAGGGAGGAGGCGAGCAGTACTTC. Its translation is CATSREGGGEQYF.

This clone was recorded only once. The gene calls are TRBV11-2 and TRBJ1-1; D ambiguous. The germline gives CDR1 SGHAT, CDR2 FQNNGV. The CDR3 runs 14 residues. V was clipped by 1 base and J by 4 bases, with 10 bases between them. CDR3 bases: TGTGCCAGCAGCTTAGCTCGGAGGAGCACTGAAGCTTTCTTT. Encoded protein: CASSLARRSTEAFF.